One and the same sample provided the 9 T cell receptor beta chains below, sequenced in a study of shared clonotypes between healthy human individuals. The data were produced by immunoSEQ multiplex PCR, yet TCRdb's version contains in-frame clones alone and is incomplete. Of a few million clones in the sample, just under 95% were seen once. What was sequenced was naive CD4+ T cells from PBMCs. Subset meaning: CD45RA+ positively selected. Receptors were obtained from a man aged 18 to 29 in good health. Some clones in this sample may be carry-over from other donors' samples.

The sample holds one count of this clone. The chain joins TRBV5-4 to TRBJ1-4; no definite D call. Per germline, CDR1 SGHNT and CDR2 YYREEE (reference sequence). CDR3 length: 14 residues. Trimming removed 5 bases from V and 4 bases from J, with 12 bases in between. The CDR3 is CASRRGRDNEKLFF. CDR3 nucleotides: TGTGCCAGCAGGAGAGGCCGCGATAATGAAAAACTGTTTTTT. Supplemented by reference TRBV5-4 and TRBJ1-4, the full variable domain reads ETGVTQSPTHLIKTRGQQVTLRCSSQSGHNTVSWYQQALGQGPQFIFQYYREEENGRGNFPPRFSGLQFPNYSSELNVNALELDDSALYLCASRRGRDNEKLFFGSGTQLSVL.

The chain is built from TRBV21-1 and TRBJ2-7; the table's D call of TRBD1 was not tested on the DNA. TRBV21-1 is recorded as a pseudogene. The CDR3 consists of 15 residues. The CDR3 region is CASYYTGTGLYEQYF. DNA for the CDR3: TGTGCCAGCTACTATACCGGGACAGGGCTCTACGAGCAGTACTTC.

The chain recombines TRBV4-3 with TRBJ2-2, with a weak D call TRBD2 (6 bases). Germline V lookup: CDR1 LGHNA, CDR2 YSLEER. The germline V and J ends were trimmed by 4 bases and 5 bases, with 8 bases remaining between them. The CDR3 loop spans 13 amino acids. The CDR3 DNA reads TGCGCCAGCAGCCCTGGGGGGACCGGGGAGCTGTTTTTT. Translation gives CASSPGGTGELFF.

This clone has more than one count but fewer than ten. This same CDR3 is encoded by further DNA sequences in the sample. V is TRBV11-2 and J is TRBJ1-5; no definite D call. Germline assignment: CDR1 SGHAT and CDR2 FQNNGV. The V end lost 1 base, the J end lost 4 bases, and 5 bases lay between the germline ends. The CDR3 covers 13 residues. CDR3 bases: TGTGCCAGCAGCTTAGGTCCGAATCAGCCCCAGCATTTT. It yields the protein CASSLGPNQPQHF.

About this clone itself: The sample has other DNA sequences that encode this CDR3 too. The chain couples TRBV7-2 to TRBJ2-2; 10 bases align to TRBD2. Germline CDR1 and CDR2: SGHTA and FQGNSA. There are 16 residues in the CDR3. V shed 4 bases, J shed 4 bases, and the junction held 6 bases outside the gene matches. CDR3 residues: CASSSIAGGGTGELFF. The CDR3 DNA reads TGTGCCAGCAGCTCAATAGCGGGAGGAGGCACCGGGGAGCTGTTTTTT.

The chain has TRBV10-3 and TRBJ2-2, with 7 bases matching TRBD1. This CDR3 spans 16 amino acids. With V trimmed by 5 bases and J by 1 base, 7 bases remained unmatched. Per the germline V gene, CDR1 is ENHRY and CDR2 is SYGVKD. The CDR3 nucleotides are TGTGCCATCAGTAGGACAGGCCGGCAGAACACCGGGGAGCTGTTTTTT. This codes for CAISRTGRQNTGELFF.

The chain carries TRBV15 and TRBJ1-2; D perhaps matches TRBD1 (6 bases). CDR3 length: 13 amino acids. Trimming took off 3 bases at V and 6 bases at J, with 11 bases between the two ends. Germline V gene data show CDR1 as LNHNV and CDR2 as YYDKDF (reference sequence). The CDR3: CATSRGGANGYTF. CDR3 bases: TGTGCCACCAGCAGGGGGGGGGCAAATGGCTACACCTTC.

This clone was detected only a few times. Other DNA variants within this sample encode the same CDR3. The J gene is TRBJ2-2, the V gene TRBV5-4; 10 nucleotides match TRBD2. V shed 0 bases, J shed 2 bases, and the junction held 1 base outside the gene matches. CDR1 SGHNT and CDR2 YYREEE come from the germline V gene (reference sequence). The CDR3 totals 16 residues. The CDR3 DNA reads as TGTGCCAGCAGCTTGGGGACTAGCGGTAACACCGGGGAGCTGTTTTTT. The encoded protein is CASSLGTSGNTGELFF.

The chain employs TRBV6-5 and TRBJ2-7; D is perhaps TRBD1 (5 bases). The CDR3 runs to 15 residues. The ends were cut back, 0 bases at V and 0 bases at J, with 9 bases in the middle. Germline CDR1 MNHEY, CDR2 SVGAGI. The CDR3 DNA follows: TGTGCCAGCAGTTACTCGAGACAGTCCTCCTACGAGCAGTACTTC. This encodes CASSYSRQSSYEQYF.